One sample yielded the 21 T cell receptor beta chains listed below, sequenced in a study of post-analysis software for immune sequencing data. Overall study results and limits: Controls showed lower frequencies than patients for roughly five TRBV segments, and TRBV5-6, TRBV5-1 and TRBV20-1 were among these.

Presence of unique molecular identifiers characterized the TCR beta cDNA libraries. Each CDR3 protein is one row after TCRdb ran MiXCR on the PCR reads. The sample records around 770,000 distinct CDR3 sequences, roughly 50% being singletons. These receptors are not linked to any known antigen. Material: blood. Every receptor here comes from a girl aged 10 to 17 with multiple sclerosis.

The V and J genes are TRBV5-1 and TRBJ2-7; possible D gene TRBD2, 5 bases. Trimming pared 0 bases from V and 3 bases from J, leaving 13 bases between. The CDR3 spans 15 residues. The germline gives CDR1 SGHRS, CDR2 YFSETQ. CDR3 region: CASSLGSSSLYEQYF. Written as DNA, the CDR3 is TGCGCCAGCAGCTTGGGCTCTAGCAGTCTCTACGAGCAGTACTTC.

This clonotype showed up just once. V usage is TRBV10-3 and J usage is TRBJ2-1, with 8 bases matching TRBD1. V lost 11 bases, J lost 10 bases, and 7 bases stayed unmatched. Germline CDR1 ENHRY, CDR2 SYGVKD. The CDR3 has 11 residues. The CDR3 DNA reads as TGTGCCTCCGCAGGGGGCGACGAGCAGTTCTTC. As protein: CASAGGDEQFF.

This clonotype was counted once. The chain joins TRBV7-2 to TRBJ2-7; TRBD2 agrees at 8 bases. Judging by the DNA end, TRBJ2-5 fits better; the J call may be wrong. The CDR3 is 15 amino acids. Germline V gives CDR1 SGHTA, CDR2 FQGNSA. The CDR3 DNA reads as TGTGCCAGCAGCCCCCGTCGGGGGGGCCGGGAGACCCAGTACTTC. It yields the protein CASSPRRGGRETQYF.

The chain is built from TRBV20-1 and TRBJ1-2; D gene unclear. Germline lookup yields CDR1 DFQATT and CDR2 SNEGSKA (reference sequence). With 5 bases removed from V and 5 bases from J, the gap between germline ends came to 15 bases. This CDR3 is 13 amino acids long. In DNA, the CDR3 is TGCAGTGCTCGCCCGAGGGATTCGTATGGCTACACCTTC. Its protein is CSARPRDSYGYTF.

This clonotype came up a few times. In nucleotides, the CDR3 is TGTGCCAGTGCCAAGGGGGTGAACACTGAAGCTTTCTTT. This translates into CASAKGVNTEAFF. The rearrangement uses TRBV7-9 and TRBJ1-1, with a possible D match to TRBD1 (6 bases). Germline V gives CDR1 SEHNR, CDR2 FQNEAQ (reference sequence). V lost 9 bases to trimming and J lost 0 bases, with 11 bases between them. The CDR3 length is 13 residues. Based on the CDR3 plus reference TRBV7-9 and TRBJ1-1, the full variable domain is DTGVSQNPRHKITKRGQNVTFRCDPISEHNRLYWYRQTLGQGPEFLTYFQNEAQLEKSRLLSDRFSAERPKGSFSTLEIQRTEQGDSAMYLCASAKGVNTEAFFGQGTRLTVV.

The genes are TRBV12-3 or TRBV12-4 and TRBJ1-1; no reliable D call. The CDR3 covers 14 residues. V shed 6 bases and J shed 7 bases, with 18 bases lying between them. The CDR3 region has the DNA TGTGCCAGCAGCCACACTCAAATCTGGCATGAAGCTTTCTTT. Amino acids: CASSHTQIWHEAFF.

J is TRBJ1-4 and V is TRBV3-1; D is ambiguous. From germline, CDR1 is LGHDT and CDR2 YNNKEL (reference sequence). V was cut by 3 bases and J by 8 bases, with 13 bases left in between. There are 14 residues in the CDR3. The CDR3 DNA follows: TGTGCCAGCAGCCACCCTGGGGATAGGGAAAAACTGTTTTTT. It yields the protein CASSHPGDREKLFF.

This clonotype has a handful of counts. V usage is TRBV29-1 and J usage is TRBJ2-1; 7 nucleotides align to TRBD2. The junction had 9 bases not matched to a gene; V was cut back by 7 bases and J by 12 bases. The CDR3 consists of 11 residues. The germline V gene encodes CDR1 SQVTM and CDR2 ANQGSEA. The CDR3 DNA sequence: TGCAGCGGCGGACTAGACGTCGCGCAGTTCTTC. This gives the protein CSGGLDVAQFF.

This rearrangement joins TRBV24-1 to TRBJ1-2; D is uncertain. The CDR3 sequence is 13 residues long. Trimming took 1 base from V and 6 from J, leaving 8 bases between them. Germline V gives CDR1 KGHDR, CDR2 SFDVKD. CDR3: CATSDFEGHGYTF. The CDR3 nucleotides are TGTGCCACCAGTGATTTCGAAGGGCATGGCTACACCTTC.

The rearrangement uses TRBV5-5 and TRBJ2-5, with 9 bases matching TRBD1. CDR1 SGHKS and CDR2 YYEKEE come from the germline V gene (reference sequence). This CDR3 contains 14 residues. The ends lost 4 bases at V and 5 bases at J; junction bases unmatched: 6. CDR3 DNA sequence: TGTGCCAGCAGCCTACAGGGGGCATGGGAGACCCAGTACTTC. Translation: CASSLQGAWETQYF.

The chain carries TRBV9 and TRBJ2-6; TRBD2 might be the D (5 bases). The germline V gene has CDR1 SGDLS and CDR2 YYNGEE. The V end lost 7 bases, the J end lost 0 bases, and 14 bases lay between the germline ends. This CDR3 region has 16 residues. The CDR3 loop is CASQDPGSSGANVLTF. Here the CDR3 DNA reads TGTGCCAGCCAGGACCCGGGGAGCTCTGGGGCCAACGTCCTGACTTTC.

The chain uses TRBV20-1 and TRBJ2-1; D may be TRBD2 (5 bases). The tail of the sequence fits TRBJ2-7 better, so the J call may be wrong. CDR1 and CDR2 (germline): DFQATT, SNEGSKA (reference sequence). The CDR3 runs 15 residues. The chain's CDR3 is CSAPSGGSSYNEQYF. CDR3 DNA: TGCAGTGCGCCTTCGGGTGGGAGCTCCTACAATGAGCAGTACTTC.

Ten or more counts support this clonotype. The chain recombines TRBV29-1 with TRBJ2-5; 7 bases line up with TRBD2. V shed 2 bases, J shed 1 base, and the junction held 4 bases outside the gene matches. This CDR3 region has 14 residues. CDR1 is SQVTM and CDR2 is ANQGSEA in the germline V gene. CDR3 nucleotide sequence: TGCAGCGTTGAATTTCCTAGCGGCCAAGAGACCCAGTACTTC. It encodes CSVEFPSGQETQYF.

This clonotype was detected a few times. This chain links TRBV2 with TRBJ1-5, with D hard to call. This CDR3 spans 13 amino acids. Germline assignment: CDR1 SNHLY and CDR2 FYNNEI. Between the trimmed V and J ends, which lost 4 bases and 5 bases, there was a span of 9 bases. The DNA of the CDR3 is TGTGCCAGCAGTGGGAGAGTGGATCAGCCCCAGCATTTT. Protein sequence: CASSGRVDQPQHF.

The rearrangement joins TRBV2 to TRBJ2-3, with TRBD2 matching over 8 bases. The V and J ends lost 6 bases and 0 bases, in that order; junction bases with no gene match: 11. The germline V gene has CDR1 SNHLY and CDR2 FYNNEI. This CDR3 comprises 17 residues. Here the CDR3 reads CASSFRPLADSTDTQYF. The CDR3 nucleotides read TGTGCCAGCAGCTTCAGACCACTAGCGGACAGCACAGATACGCAGTATTTT.

This clonotype was picked up a small number of times. The chain uses TRBV29-1 and TRBJ1-2, with 9 positions matching TRBD1. After removal of 2 bases from V and 4 bases from J, the junction contained 2 bases not matched to a gene. Germline V lookup: CDR1 SQVTM, CDR2 ANQGSEA. This CDR3 is 13 amino acids long. CDR3 coding DNA: TGCAGCGTTGAAACAGGGGGCGCCTATGGCTACACCTTC. Residues: CSVETGGAYGYTF.

The genes are TRBV9 and TRBJ2-7; D is undetermined. This CDR3 is 18 amino acids long. The germline V gene has CDR1 SGDLS and CDR2 YYNGEE. Between the trimmed V and J ends, which lost 6 bases and 3 bases, there was a span of 28 bases. The CDR3 nucleotides are TGTGCCAGCATCCTCCACAATCAAACTACACCGGGCGTCTACGAGCAGTACTTC. It encodes CASILHNQTTPGVYEQYF.

V and J are TRBV9 and TRBJ2-5; no clear D. The V end was cut by 7 bases, the J end by 0 bases, with 13 bases between. Germline loops: CDR1 SGDLS, CDR2 YYNGEE. The CDR3 is 14 amino acids. DNA of the CDR3: TGTGCCAGCCTTTCGAACGTGTACCAAGAGACCCAGTACTTC. It yields the protein CASLSNVYQETQYF.

This chain links TRBV29-1 with TRBJ2-1, with D perhaps TRBD1 (6 bases). The CDR3 sequence is 12 residues long. Per germline, CDR1 SQVTM and CDR2 ANQGSEA. V was shortened by 0 bases and J by 10 bases, with 10 bases between the two germline ends. The CDR3 DNA is TGCAGCGTTGAAGATTCTGGGACAGAGCAGTTCTTC. Translation: CSVEDSGTEQFF.

This clonotype was counted a few times. V and J are TRBV9 and TRBJ2-7, with 10 bases aligning to TRBD2. The junction had 12 bases not matched to a gene; V was cut back by 7 bases and J by 2 bases. The germline CDR1 and CDR2 sequences are SGDLS and YYNGEE. CDR3 length: 16 amino acids. The CDR3 reads CASSRGEGTSAYEQYF. Here the CDR3 DNA reads TGTGCCAGCTCACGGGGGGAAGGGACTAGCGCCTACGAGCAGTACTTC.

The chain couples TRBV20-1 to TRBJ2-7; D might be TRBD1 or TRBD2, each matching 5 bases. The germline V gene has CDR1 DFQATT and CDR2 SNEGSKA (reference sequence). The V end lost 3 bases, the J end lost 6 bases, and 12 bases lay between the germline ends. This CDR3 is 12 amino acids long. The CDR3 here is CSASRVGVEQYF. CDR3 DNA: TGCAGTGCTAGTAGAGTGGGGGTCGAGCAGTACTTC.